This T cell receptor (beta chain) came from a study of CD8 T cells in ankylosing spondylitis. With V trimmed by 6 bases and J by 2 bases, 8 bases remained unmatched. The CDR3 consists of 16 residues. The germline V gene has CDR1 MDHEN and CDR2 SYDVKM. This clonotype occurred many times. Each CDR3 protein is one row after TCRdb ran MiXCR on the 5' RACE reads. The sample holds 300,000 to 350,000 distinct CDR3 sequences, 11% seen once. Sample: blood, either unsorted or a sorted T cell fraction (not recorded which). The chain uses TRBV28 and TRBJ1-5; 9 bases line up with TRBD1. This receptor was obtained from a female donor with ankylosing spondylitis or in good health (not recorded which). The CDR3 loop reads CASSIQGARGNQPQHF. For the CDR3, the DNA is TGTGCCAGCAGCATACAGGGGGCTAGGGGCAATCAGCCCCAGCATTTT.